The clone carrying this T cell receptor beta chain was recorded a few times. Its target is not known. The assay that was used to sequence DNA from cultured CD4+ T cells was the Oncomine TCR Beta short-read assay. TCRdb reprocessed the PCR reads with MiXCR, giving one entry per CDR3 protein. Of more than 15,000 distinct CDR3 sequences in the sample, 40% to 50% were seen once. The data were obtained in a study of vaccination and CD4 T cells after COVID-19. The CDR3 covers 14 residues. V dropped 4 bases and J dropped 0 bases, with 9 bases sitting between them. CDR1 is SGHVS, CDR2 FQNEAQ, per germline. Stated treatment: roughly 11-day PBMC culture with coronavirus spike peptide pools or control peptides (ViraFEST assay). Positive PCR tests came between March and December 2020, ahead of the US Alpha, Beta and Delta variants. The cultures had half their medium swapped for fresh IL-2 medium on days 3 and 7.

Study outcomes and limitations: Median SARS-CoV-2-reactive clonotype numbers went from roughly 22 to 38; this increase was not significant.

This receptor was identified in a human donor who had recovered from COVID-19. This sequence joins TRBV7-8 and TRBJ2-5, with D hard to call. Source material: CD4+ T cells from blood, cultured in vitro. CDR3 nucleotide sequence: TGTGCCAGCAGCTCTGGGCTTTACCAAGAGACCCAGTACTTC. Its translation: CASSSGLYQETQYF.